This T cell receptor beta chain was sequenced in a study of Graves' ophthalmopathy and Graves' hyperthyroidism. General study results and limits: The blood repertoire also included most expanded thyroid clonotypes above 0.001 frequency.

In this sample, this clonotype turned up many times. Its matching antigen is unknown. The V segment lost 0 bases and the J segment 5 bases; nucleotides outside the gene matches: 10. The germline V gene has CDR1 DFQATT and CDR2 SNEGSKA (reference sequence). There are 16 residues in the CDR3. Amplification targeted the TCR beta CDR3 regions, with RNA transcripts as the source material. Following a first-round RT-PCR that used HTBI primers, a second-round multiplex PCR was carried out. Using its own MiXCR run on the multiplex PCR reads, TCRdb lists one record per CDR3 protein. This table holds about 1.1 million distinct CDR3 sequences, roughly two fifths found once.

V usage is TRBV20-1 and J usage is TRBJ2-5; 9 positions match TRBD2. This receptor was taken from an adult man with Graves' hyperthyroidism. Sequenced input: peripheral blood or thyroid tissue (not recorded which). CDR3 nucleotide sequence: TGCAGTGCTAGAGAACCGACGGGACTAGCAGAGGAGACCCAGTACTTC. This gives the protein CSAREPTGLAEETQYF.